This TCR beta chain is drawn from a study of cytomegalovirus exposure and HLA in healthy donors. The PCR employed 60 Vbeta primers together with 13 Jbeta primers. Generated by immunoSEQ multiplex PCR, the TCRdb table keeps only in-frame clones and is missing some. The table shows 90,000 or so clones, with 60% to 80% occurring only once. With regard to this clone: Its antigen remains unidentified. The junction and the germline gene differ at one end; a read error may be behind it.

CDR3 length equals 13 residues. The germline gives CDR1 SSHAT, CDR2 FNYEAQ (reference sequence). Study-level points and caveats: It was 150 or so TCR beta chains that were listed as cytomegalovirus-associated. Immune exposure information available was restricted to CMV serostatus. What TCR beta sequences reportedly achieved was accurate prediction of HLA-A and HLA-B alleles in most subjects. Cytomegalovirus status was reportedly diagnosed by the classifier with high sensitivity and specificity.

The receptor was derived from a female donor in good health and CMV-seronegative. J is TRBJ2-1 and V is TRBV7-7, with D maybe TRBD2 (6 bases). Material for sequencing was PBMCs. CDR3 bases: TGTGCTAGCAGCATCTCGGAGGGTCGTGAGCAGTTCTTC. As protein: CASSISEGREQFF.